Listed here is a single T cell receptor (beta chain). Its antigen is currently unknown. TCRdb keeps only in-frame clones here, not all; method: immunoSEQ multiplex PCR. The top ten hold roughly 3.6% of the sample, which has roughly 320,000 clones, about nine tenths seen once. This sample was taken from a study of Ad26.COV2.S vaccination and SARS-CoV-2 variants. Treatment described: roughly 20 received Ad26.COV2.S at low or high dose, single or two shots; about 5 received placebo; per-sample allocation not given. Samples came from day 63 after the first vaccine or placebo injection. This CDR3 contains 14 residues. Germline loops: CDR1 GTSNPN, CDR2 SVGIG (reference sequence). Between the trimmed V and J ends, which lost 0 bases and 1 base, there was a span of 9 bases. Study-wide results and limits: It is possible that the TCR breadth and depth analyses underestimated the total T cell responses. Reports say spike-specific CD8+ and CD4+ T cell responses covered substantial breadth after vaccination.

The J gene is TRBJ2-5, the V gene TRBV30; the D gene is possibly TRBD2 (5 bases). This sample comprised peripheral blood, obtained in a trial of Ad26.COV2.S vaccine versus placebo. This sequence was found in a person aged 18-65 years who received the Ad26.COV2.S COVID-19 vaccine or a placebo. CDR3 coding DNA: TGTGCCTGGAGTGTAGGGAGCAGCCAAGAGACCCAGTACTTC. Translated: CAWSVGSSQETQYF.